This T cell receptor beta chain originates from a study of spatial heterogeneity in lung cancer. Overall study context: The donors, fewer than 90 patients with untreated early-stage non-small cell lung cancer, provided the samples. The study sequenced follow-up PBMC samples when they were available, at a median of roughly two years after resection. There were, on average, more than 8.5 raw-read appearances for each unique TCR and UMI combination. Regarding the study as a whole: Ubiquitous expanded tumor TCRs were seen in blood more at resection than at follow-up.

Concerning this clonotype itself: What it recognizes is unknown.

Via MiXCR, TCRdb re-called the 5' RACE reads, giving one row per CDR3 protein. The table has about 52,000 distinct CDR3 sequences, more than 6.5% seen once; the top ten hold roughly 35%. Trimming took 4 bases from V and 5 from J; bases not matched to a gene: 4. The CDR3 covers 12 residues. The germline gives CDR1 SQVTM, CDR2 ANQGSEA. Time point meaning: blood at routine non-recurrence follow-up after resection. Frozen PBMC, nontumor lung or tumor provided whole RNA, which was sequenced unsorted. The sequence was collected from a female donor with early-stage non-small cell lung cancer. This chain uses TRBV29-1 with TRBJ2-5; TRBD2 agrees at 7 bases. Sequences were derived from PBMCs, sampled at follow-up. The CDR3 bases are TGCAGCGTTGTGGGACTACCGGAGACCCAGTACTTC. This codes for CSVVGLPETQYF.